Listed here are 26 T cell receptor beta chains from one sample, sequenced in a study of beta chain features in type 1 diabetes. Study findings and constraints: TCRB CDR3s from Type 1 diabetes patients were moderately but significantly shorter in all four CD4+ subsets.

All of the isolated RNA was reverse transcribed, so expressed TCRB transcripts were sequenced. TCRdb's copy holds only in-frame clones and misses some; the assay was immunoSEQ multiplex PCR. Of over 300,000 clones in the sample, roughly a tenth are singletons; the top ten hold roughly 1%. Their specific antigens are unknown. What was sequenced was central memory CD4+ T cells from blood. These receptors all stem from a man aged 25-40 years with type 1 diabetes.

This clone occurred a few times. The chain links TRBV6-5 to TRBJ1-6; possibly TRBD1 for D (5 bases). V was pared by 7 bases and J by 6 bases, with 10 bases between. There are 13 residues in the CDR3. Germline V CDR1 and CDR2: MNHEY, SVGAGI. The CDR3 bases are TGTGCCAGCAACCCGGGGGGTAATTCACCCCTCCACTTT. This sequence encodes CASNPGGNSPLHF.

This clone turned up a few times. The chain combines TRBV7-2 with TRBJ2-3, with D hard to call. The germline V gene encodes CDR1 SGHTA and CDR2 FQGNSA. This CDR3 is 11 amino acids long. Trimming left V 2 bases short and J 10 bases short, with 7 bases between. The CDR3 protein is CASSLKGAQYF. CDR3 sequence (DNA): TGTGCCAGCAGCTTAAAAGGTGCGCAGTATTTT.

This clone was picked up a small number of times. The chain has TRBV28 and TRBJ2-7; D not certain. This CDR3 contains 16 residues. Germline V gives CDR1 MDHEN, CDR2 SYDVKM. Trimming removed 4 bases at V and 0 bases at J, with 16 bases between. CDR3 DNA sequence: TGTGCCAGCAGTTCCCTCACTCTTGCTGACTCCTACGAGCAGTACTTC. Amino acid sequence: CASSSLTLADSYEQYF.

This clone has only a few counts. The V call is TRBV9, the J call TRBJ2-7; 10 nucleotides match TRBD1. This CDR3 contains 15 residues. J lost 7 bases, V lost 2 bases, and 9 bases had no gene match. Germline V gene data show CDR1 as SGDLS and CDR2 as YYNGEE. The CDR3 sequence: CASSVAGTGDGEQYF. The CDR3 DNA reads TGTGCCAGCAGCGTCGCCGGGACAGGGGACGGGGAGCAGTACTTC.

J is TRBJ2-5 and V is TRBV6-5; a possible D gene is TRBD2 (5 bases). Germline V lookup: CDR1 MNHEY, CDR2 SVGAGI. There are 14 residues in the CDR3. V was pared by 2 bases and J by 2 bases, with 9 bases between. CDR3 residues: CASSYGSGQETQYF. CDR3 bases: TGTGCCAGCAGTTACGGGTCGGGGCAAGAGACCCAGTACTTC.

The table lists this clone with a few counts. This chain connects TRBV19 to TRBJ1-1, with TRBD1 as a possible D gene (6 bases). The CDR3 extends over 14 amino acids. The germline V gene encodes CDR1 LNHDA and CDR2 SQIVND (reference sequence). Trimming took off 6 bases at V and 7 bases at J, with 18 bases between the two ends. CDR3 sequence (DNA): TGTGCCAGTAGCCCCCCGCCAGGGGATAGTGAAGCTTTCTTT. Amino acids: CASSPPPGDSEAFF. Using reference TRBV19 and TRBJ1-1 for the parts outside the CDR3, the full variable domain is DGGITQSPKYLFRKEGQNVTLSCEQNLNHDAMYWYRQDPGQGLRLIYYSQIVNDFQKGDIAEGYSVSREKKESFPLTVTSAQKNPTAFYLCASSPPPGDSEAFFGQGTRLTVV.

This clone occurred a few times. The sample has other DNA sequences that encode this CDR3 too. The chain combines TRBV18 with TRBJ2-3; D gene ambiguous. Germline V CDR1 and CDR2: KGHSH, LQKENI. The CDR3 totals 12 residues. The germline V and J ends were trimmed by 6 bases and 6 bases, with 10 bases remaining between them. Here the CDR3 reads CASSPTTDTQYF. CDR3 DNA sequence: TGTGCCAGCTCTCCTACGACGGATACGCAGTATTTT.

V and J are TRBV4-1 and TRBJ2-7, with TRBD2 as a possible D gene (5 bases). The ends were cut back, 6 bases at V and 0 bases at J, with 12 bases in the middle. Per the germline V gene, CDR1 is MGHRA and CDR2 is YSYEKL. This CDR3 has 14 residues. CDR3 coding DNA: TGCGCCAGCAGGCAGGAGGTTAGCTCCTACGAGCAGTACTTC. Its translation is CASRQEVSSYEQYF.

This clone turned up a few times. V and J are TRBV21-1 and TRBJ1-4. TRBV21-1 is a known pseudogene. This CDR3 region has 17 residues. The CDR3 bases are TGTGCCAGCAGCAAAAGCTATAGGGTGCTCTTTAATGAAAAACTGTTTTTT. It specifies CASSKSYRVLFNEKLFF.

This chain connects TRBV6-5 to TRBJ1-2; D might be TRBD1 (6 bases). CDR3 length: 13 amino acids. The germline V and J ends were trimmed by 6 bases and 4 bases, with 12 bases remaining between them. Germline lookup yields CDR1 MNHEY and CDR2 SVGAGI. In DNA form, the CDR3 reads TGTGCCAGCAGAGTACAGGGTACCTATGGCTACACCTTC. This translates into CASRVQGTYGYTF.

The chain couples TRBV11-2 to TRBJ1-1; TRBD1 matches 8 bases. Germline lookup yields CDR1 SGHAT and CDR2 FQNNGV. The CDR3 has 15 amino acids. Trimming removed 5 bases from V and 4 bases from J; junction bases left unmatched: 9. The CDR3 sequence: CASSPGQGGVTEAFF. The CDR3 nucleotides are TGTGCCAGCAGCCCCGGACAGGGAGGGGTCACTGAAGCTTTCTTT.

This clone turned up a few times. The chain uses TRBV5-1 and TRBJ2-7; TRBD1 aligns across 9 bases. This CDR3 is 13 amino acids long. Germline CDR1 and CDR2: SGHRS and YFSETQ. V shed 6 bases and J 5 bases; nucleotides not matched to a gene: 6. The CDR3 is CASTTGGLDEQYF. The CDR3 DNA reads as TGCGCCAGCACAACAGGGGGCCTGGACGAGCAGTACTTC.

V is TRBV6-6 and J is TRBJ2-2; D ambiguous. Trimming took 0 bases from V and 1 from J, leaving 3 bases between them. CDR1 is MNHNY and CDR2 is SVGAGI in the germline V gene (reference sequence). This CDR3 has 14 residues. The DNA of the CDR3 is TGTGCCAGCAGTTACTCCCTGAACACCGGGGAGCTGTTTTTT. This codes for CASSYSLNTGELFF.

This clone has just a few counts. The chain couples TRBV7-9 to TRBJ2-3; D is ambiguous. Trimming cost V 1 base and J 3 bases, with 8 bases left between them. The CDR3 is made up of 14 amino acids. From germline, CDR1 is SEHNR and CDR2 FQNEAQ (reference sequence). CDR3 residues: CASSLDRPTDTQYF. In DNA, the CDR3 is TGTGCCAGCAGCTTAGACAGACCTACAGATACGCAGTATTTT.

The CDR3 nucleotides are TGTGCCTTTAGGGGAATTAACTATGGCTACACCTTC. Protein: CAFRGINYGYTF. J is TRBJ1-2 and V is TRBV30; D might be TRBD1 (5 bases). The germline CDR1 and CDR2 sequences are GTSNPN and SVGIG (reference sequence). V was clipped by 7 bases and J by 1 base, with 10 bases between them. The CDR3 is 12 amino acids.

V and J are TRBV11-2 and TRBJ2-3; 11 bases are shared with TRBD2. The CDR3 is 14 residues long. Germline values: CDR1 SGHAT, CDR2 FQNNGV. With 4 bases clipped from V and 8 bases from J, the junction kept 5 bases outside the gene matches. The CDR3 protein is CASSSTSGAPTQYF. The CDR3 nucleotides read TGTGCCAGCAGCTCGACTAGCGGGGCCCCTACGCAGTATTTT.

This clone turned up a few times. This sequence joins TRBV25-1 and TRBJ1-4; 7 bases fit TRBD1. This CDR3 has 15 amino acids. The junction had 7 bases not matched to a gene; V was cut back by 2 bases and J by 7 bases. CDR1 is MGHDK, CDR2 SYGVNS, per germline. The CDR3 nucleotides read TGTGCCAGCAGTGAACCAGGGGGTGCATCTGAAAAACTGTTTTTT. It is translated as CASSEPGGASEKLFF. The entire variable domain, with the rest obtained from reference TRBV25-1 and TRBJ1-4, is as follows: EADIYQTPRYLVIGTGKKITLECSQTMGHDKMYWYQQDPGMELHLIHYSYGVNSTEKGDLSSESTVSRIRTEHFPLTLESARPSHTSQYLCASSEPGGASEKLFFGSGTQLSVL.

This clone showed up just a few times. The chain's CDR3 is CAISPAGNGELFF. CDR3 sequence (DNA): TGTGCCATCAGTCCCGCCGGTAACGGGGAGCTGTTTTTT. The chain links TRBV10-3 to TRBJ2-2; no definite D call. The CDR3 is 13 amino acids. Trimming removed 5 bases from V and 7 bases from J, with 11 bases in between. The germline gives CDR1 ENHRY, CDR2 SYGVKD.

This clone was observed a handful of times. The chain employs TRBV7-9 and TRBJ2-1; D perhaps matches TRBD1 (6 bases). CDR3 size: 15 residues. V was clipped by 4 bases and J by 6 bases, with 16 bases between them. CDR1 and CDR2 from the germline V gene are SEHNR and FQNEAQ (reference sequence). The CDR3 sequence: CASSSQGGARNEQFF. In nucleotides, the CDR3 is TGTGCCAGCAGCTCTCAAGGGGGAGCCCGCAATGAGCAGTTCTTC.

The chain uses TRBV6-5 and TRBJ2-7; tentatively, D is TRBD2 (6 bases). CDR1 is MNHEY, CDR2 SVGAGI, per germline. The V and J ends lost 8 bases and 6 bases respectively, with 14 bases between them. The CDR3 length is 12 residues. Here the CDR3 reads CASSEGQTEQYF. Here the CDR3 DNA reads TGTGCCAGCTCGGAGGGGCAGACCGAGCAGTACTTC.

This clone was observed a few times. This sequence joins TRBV19 and TRBJ2-2, with 9 bases fitting TRBD1. The CDR3 has 14 amino acids. The junction had 1 base not matched to a gene; V was cut back by 5 bases and J by 3 bases. The germline V gene has CDR1 LNHDA and CDR2 SQIVND (reference sequence). The CDR3 loop is CASSWDRDTGELFF. The CDR3 bases are TGTGCCAGTAGTTGGGACAGGGACACCGGGGAGCTGTTTTTT.

A few counts support this clone. The J gene is TRBJ1-4, the V gene TRBV4-3; a weak D match, TRBD1 (5 bases). The germline V and J ends were trimmed by 4 bases and 8 bases, with 20 bases remaining between them. Germline V lookup: CDR1 LGHNA, CDR2 YSLEER. The CDR3 runs to 16 residues. In DNA form, the CDR3 reads TGCGCCAGCAGCCTTTCGAGGGCAGGGAACAAGGAAAAACTGTTTTTT. Translating it yields CASSLSRAGNKEKLFF.

This clone was seen repeatedly, ten times or more. This chain's CDR3 is CASSLAVSDGYTF. Here the CDR3 DNA reads TGCGCCAGCAGCTTGGCAGTGTCGGATGGCTACACCTTC. The rearrangement joins TRBV5-1 to TRBJ1-2; the D is unclear. The CDR3 runs to 13 residues. The germline V and J ends were trimmed by 0 bases and 6 bases, with 9 bases remaining between them. CDR1 is SGHRS and CDR2 is YFSETQ in the germline V gene.

This clone was seen ten or more times. The chain links TRBV19 to TRBJ1-2; 9 nucleotides line up with TRBD1. This CDR3 spans 14 amino acids. V dropped 7 bases and J dropped 4; count of bases not matched to a gene: 7. CDR1 and CDR2 from the germline V gene are LNHDA and SQIVND (reference sequence). The CDR3 DNA reads as TGTGCCAGTACCCCGACGGACAGGGGCTATGGCTACACCTTC. It is translated as CASTPTDRGYGYTF.

This chain uses TRBV28 with TRBJ1-3; 9 nucleotides line up with TRBD1. Germline V gene sequence: CDR1 MDHEN, CDR2 SYDVKM. V trimming: 5 bases; J trimming: 4 bases; junction bases outside the gene matches: 12. This CDR3 is 17 amino acids long. The CDR3 is CASSQDRGTRPGNTIYF. The CDR3 DNA reads as TGTGCCAGCAGTCAGGACAGGGGCACCAGGCCCGGAAACACCATATATTTT.

Concerning this clone itself: The identical CDR3 is also encoded by other nucleotide sequences in the sample. The chain recombines TRBV6-6 with TRBJ1-5; the D gene is possibly TRBD1 (5 bases). This CDR3 spans 14 amino acids. V was shortened by 2 bases and J by 0 bases, with 5 bases between the two germline ends. Germline lookup yields CDR1 MNHNY and CDR2 SVGAGI (reference sequence). The CDR3 region is CASSYGGSNQPQHF. The DNA for the CDR3 is TGTGCCAGCAGTTACGGGGGTAGCAATCAGCCCCAGCATTTT.